These T cell receptor beta chains were read from a single sample in a study of identifying expanded T cells in peripheral blood. Profiling relied on immunoSEQ multiplex PCR, and the TCRdb table lists in-frame clones only, not all of them. The data hold roughly 86,000 clones, with 70% to 90% observed a single time. The sample comprised blood. Source of these receptors: a person aged 18 to 75 in good health. Both conserved end residues are part of each CDR3. A D gene is named only where the DNA matches it firmly. Some rows have no size entry. The others give once, few or many, or a class for an expanded clone.

d_call | clone_size | j_call | cdr3_length | v_call | cdr3_nt | cdr3_aa
. | . | TRBJ2-5 | 13 | TRBV6-6 | TGTGCCAGCAGCGAGAGAACGAAAGAGACCCAGTACTTC | CASSERTKETQYF
. | once | TRBJ2-3 | 15 | TRBV6-5 | TGTGCCAGCAGTCCCTTTGGGACATTCACAGATACGCAGTATTTT | CASSPFGTFTDTQYF
. | . | TRBJ2-1 | 13 | TRBV7-6 | TGTGCCAGCAGCTTAGACTGGGGCAATGAGCAGTTCTTC | CASSLDWGNEQFF
. | few | TRBJ1-6 | 12 | TRBV2 | TGTGCCAGCACACTACAGAATTCACCCCTCCACTTT | CASTLQNSPLHF
. | . | TRBJ1-1 | 11 | TRBV29-1 | TGCAGCGTTGCCTATGGCACTGAAGCTTTCTTT | CSVAYGTEAFF
. | . | TRBJ1-5 | 14 | TRBV7-8 | TGTGCCAGCACCATCGGGGGGTTAGCTCAGCCCCAGCATTTT | CASTIGGLAQPQHF
. | . | TRBJ2-5 | 14 | TRBV27 | TGTGCCAGCAGGGTACAGGGACGGCAGGAGACCCAGTACTTC | CASRVQGRQETQYF
. | once | TRBJ1-1 | 15 | TRBV11-2 | TGTGCCAGCAGCTCACGTCGGAGGACGAACACTGAAGCTTTCTTT | CASSSRRRTNTEAFF
. | . | TRBJ2-3 | 18 | TRBV5-8 | TGTGCCAGCAGCTTGGCTCAAATACCGATAGGGGGTCGAGATACGCAGTATTTT | CASSLAQIPIGGRDTQYF
. | . | TRBJ2-7 | 13 | TRBV30 | TGTGCCTCCCAACAGGGTTTTCCAGGCGAGCAGTACTTC | CASQQGFPGEQYF
. | . | TRBJ1-2 | 14 | TRBV4-3 | TGCGCCAGCAGCCAAGTGGGTAGGGGATATGGCTACACCTTC | CASSQVGRGYGYTF
. | . | TRBJ2-1 | 13 | TRBV25-1 | TGTGCCAGCAGTGTACGGGGAAACAATGAGCAGTTCTTC | CASSVRGNNEQFF
. | once | TRBJ2-3 | 12 | TRBV7-2 | TGTGCCAGCAGCCCCAGCACAGATACGCAGTATTTT | CASSPSTDTQYF
. | few | TRBJ2-2 | 17 | TRBV18 | TGTGCCAGCTCACTGCGACAGCCCTACACGAACACCGGGGAGCTGTTTTTT | CASSLRQPYTNTGELFF
. | . | TRBJ2-7 | 14 | TRBV11-3 | TGTGCCAGCAGACTACAGGGGGAGGGCTACGAGCAGTACTTC | CASRLQGEGYEQYF
. | . | TRBJ2-2 | 16 | TRBV4-3 | TGCGCCAGCAGCCCCGGGGTAGGGGGTACTGCCGGGGAGCTGTTTTTT | CASSPGVGGTAGELFF
. | . | TRBJ2-5 | 14 | TRBV18 | TGTGCCAGCTCACCACTAGTGAGTGGAGAGACCCAGTACTTC | CASSPLVSGETQYF
. | . | TRBJ1-5 | 11 | TRBV6-1 | TGTGCCAGCAGTACAGGACAGCGCCAGCATTTT | CASSTGQRQHF
. | . | TRBJ2-1 | 15 | TRBV11-3 | TGTGCCAGCAGCCGAATAGCGGTCGGGAACAATGAGCAGTTCTTC | CASSRIAVGNNEQFF
. | . | TRBJ2-5 | 17 | TRBV19 | TGTGCCAGTAGTATTACCCCCTCCGGGACACTCCAAGAGACCCAGTACTTC | CASSITPSGTLQETQYF
. | . | TRBJ2-3 | 13 | TRBV11-3 | TGTGCCAGCAGCCGGCAGGGGAGAGATACGCAGTATTTT | CASSRQGRDTQYF
. | . | TRBJ2-3 | 16 | TRBV30 | TGTGCCTGCAATAGCAAGGACTCAACTAGCACAGATACGCAGTATTTT | CACNSKDSTSTDTQYF
. | once | TRBJ1-1 | 13 | TRBV7-9 | TGTGCCAGCAGCTTAGGCCGCTGGACTGAAGCTTTCTTT | CASSLGRWTEAFF
. | . | TRBJ1-1 | 15 | TRBV18 | TGTGCCAGCTCACCACCTGACAGGAAGAACACTGAAGCTTTCTTT | CASSPPDRKNTEAFF
. | . | TRBJ1-1 | 15 | TRBV30 | TGTGCCTGGAGGGGGAAGGGCCTCGGGAACACTGAAGCTTTCTTT | CAWRGKGLGNTEAFF
. | . | TRBJ1-2 | 13 | TRBV9 | TGTGCCAGCAGCAGGGGGGGTCCAGGCGGCTACACCTTC | CASSRGGPGGYTF
TRBD2 | . | TRBJ2-4 | 22 | TRBV6-1 | TGTGCCAGCAGTGAAGTCCTCGCGGGAGGTCGCGTGGGCCTGCTAGCCAAAAACATTCAGTACTTC | CASSEVLAGGRVGLLAKNIQYF
TRBD1 | . | TRBJ1-5 | 14 | TRBV5-6 | TGTGCCAGCAGCTCTCAGGGGGCTTGGCAGCCCCAGCATTTT | CASSSQGAWQPQHF
TRBD2 | . | TRBJ2-1 | 18 | TRBV19 | TGTGCCAGTAGTATCAGACTAGCGGGGGGTCCCCTCTACAATGAGCAGTTCTTC | CASSIRLAGGPLYNEQFF
. | . | TRBJ1-2 | 14 | TRBV5-4 | TGTGCCAGCAGCCCGCGGGGAGCGAGAGGTGGCTACACCTTC | CASSPRGARGGYTF